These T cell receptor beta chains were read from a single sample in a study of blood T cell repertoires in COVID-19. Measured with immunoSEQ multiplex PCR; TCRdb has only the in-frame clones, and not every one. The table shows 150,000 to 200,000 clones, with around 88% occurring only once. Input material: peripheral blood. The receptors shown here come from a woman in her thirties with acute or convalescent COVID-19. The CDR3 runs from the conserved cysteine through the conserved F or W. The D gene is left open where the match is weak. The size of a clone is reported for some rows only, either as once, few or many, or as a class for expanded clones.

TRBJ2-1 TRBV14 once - CASSQTSSYNEQFF TGTGCCAGCAGCCAAACTAGTTCCTACAATGAGCAGTTCTTC
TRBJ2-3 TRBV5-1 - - CASSSSSTDTQYF TGCGCCAGCAGCTCCTCTAGCACAGATACGCAGTATTTT
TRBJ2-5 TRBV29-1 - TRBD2 CSVALTSVETQYF TGCAGCGTTGCCCTGACTAGCGTAGAGACCCAGTACTTC
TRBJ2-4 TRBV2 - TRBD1 CATRPGQGIYIQYF TGTGCCACCAGACCGGGACAGGGGATATACATTCAGTACTTC
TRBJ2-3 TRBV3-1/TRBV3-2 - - CASSQGGSDTQYF TGTGCCAGCAGCCAAGGCGGGTCGGATACGCAGTATTTT
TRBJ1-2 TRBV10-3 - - CAISEWQGVGSYTF TGTGCCATCAGTGAGTGGCAAGGGGTTGGGAGCTACACCTTC
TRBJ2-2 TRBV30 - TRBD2 CAWSGLAGAIGELFF TGTGCCTGGAGTGGACTAGCGGGGGCCATCGGGGAGCTGTTTTTT
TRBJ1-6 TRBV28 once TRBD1 CASSFSGDRGLAPLHF TGTGCCAGCAGTTTTTCAGGGGACAGGGGGTTAGCACCCCTCCACTTT
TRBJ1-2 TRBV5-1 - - CASSLGGADYGYTF TGCGCCAGCAGCTTAGGGGGTGCCGACTATGGCTACACCTTC
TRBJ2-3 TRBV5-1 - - CASSLLNPTDTQYF TGCGCCAGCAGCTTACTCAACCCCACAGATACGCAGTATTTT
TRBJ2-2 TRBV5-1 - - CASSRGTGELFF TGCGCCAGCAGCCGGGGGACCGGGGAGCTGTTTTTT
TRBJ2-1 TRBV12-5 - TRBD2 CASGSGTSGINEQFF TGTGCTAGTGGCTCCGGGACTAGCGGGATCAATGAGCAGTTCTTC
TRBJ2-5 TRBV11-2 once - CASSLAVETQYF TGTGCCAGCAGCTTAGCGGTAGAGACCCAGTACTTC
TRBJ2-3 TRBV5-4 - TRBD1 CATRTGASTDTQYF TGTGCCACCAGGACAGGCGCTAGCACAGATACGCAGTATTTT
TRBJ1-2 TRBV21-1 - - CASSSRGRNGYTF TGTGCCAGCAGCTCCCGGGGGAGGAACGGCTACACCTTC
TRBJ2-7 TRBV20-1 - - CSASGASSFEQYF TGCAGTGCTAGTGGCGCTAGCTCTTTCGAGCAGTACTTC
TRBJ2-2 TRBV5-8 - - CASSSRLPGELFF TGTGCCAGCAGCTCCAGGTTGCCCGGGGAGCTGTTTTTT
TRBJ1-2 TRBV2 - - CASSPGTLDYGYTF TGTGCCAGCAGCCCCGGGACATTAGACTATGGCTACACCTTC
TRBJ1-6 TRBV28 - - CASSSRGQPYNSPLHF TGTGCCAGCAGTTCCCGTGGACAACCCTATAATTCACCCCTCCACTTT
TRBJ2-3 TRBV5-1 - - CASSPGSTDTQYF TGCGCCAGCAGCCCCGGGAGTACAGATACGCAGTATTTT
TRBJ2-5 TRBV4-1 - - CASSQGEALPPETQYF TGCGCCAGCAGCCAAGGAGAGGCCTTACCCCCGGAGACCCAGTACTTC
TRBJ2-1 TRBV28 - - CASIGGVSYNEQFF TGTGCCAGCATAGGGGGGGTGTCCTACAATGAGCAGTTCTTC
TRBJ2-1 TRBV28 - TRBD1 CASSLRAGTGRDEQFF TGTGCCAGCAGTTTGAGAGCCGGGACAGGGAGGGATGAGCAGTTCTTC
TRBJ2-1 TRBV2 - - CASSSYSNEQFF TGTGCCAGCAGTTCTTACAGCAATGAGCAGTTCTTC
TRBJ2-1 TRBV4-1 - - CASSQEFFTKDEQFF TGCGCCAGCAGCCAAGAGTTTTTTACAAAAGATGAGCAGTTCTTC
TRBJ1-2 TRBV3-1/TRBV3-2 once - CASSRTQYGYTF TGTGCCAGCAGCCGTACACAGTATGGCTACACCTTC
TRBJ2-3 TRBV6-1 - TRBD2 CASSVRSSGSEIADTQYF TGTGCCAGCAGTGTTCGGTCTAGCGGGAGTGAAATAGCAGATACGCAGTATTTT
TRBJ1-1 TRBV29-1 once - CSVRGAGNIEAFF TGCAGCGTTCGGGGGGCTGGGAACATTGAAGCTTTCTTT
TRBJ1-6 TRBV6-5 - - CASSYSRGLNSPLHF TGTGCCAGCAGTTACTCAAGGGGACTTAATTCACCCCTCCACTTT
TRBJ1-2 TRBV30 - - CAWSVTGLLGYTF TGTGCCTGGAGTGTAACAGGTCTTTTAGGCTACACCTTC
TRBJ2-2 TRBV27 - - CASSSIRGYAGELFF TGTGCCAGCAGTTCAATAAGGGGTTACGCCGGGGAGCTGTTTTTT
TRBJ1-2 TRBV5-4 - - CASSTKMNRVSPYTF TGTGCCAGCAGCACCAAAATGAACAGGGTTAGTCCCTACACCTTC
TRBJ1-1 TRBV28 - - CASREFLNTEAFF TGTGCCAGCAGGGAGTTCTTGAACACTGAAGCTTTCTTT
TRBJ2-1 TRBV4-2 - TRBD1 CASSRQGAQSNEQFF TGTGCCAGCAGCCGGCAGGGGGCTCAGAGCAATGAGCAGTTCTTC
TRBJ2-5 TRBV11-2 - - CASSLGVGGTQYF TGTGCCAGCAGCTTAGGTGTCGGCGGGACCCAGTACTTC
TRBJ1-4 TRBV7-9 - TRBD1 CASSSLMGQMELFF TGTGCCAGCAGCTCTCTTATGGGACAGATGGAACTGTTTTTT
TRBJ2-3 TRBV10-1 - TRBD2 CATSSGRTDTQYF TGCGCCACCTCTTCCGGGAGGACAGATACGCAGTATTTT
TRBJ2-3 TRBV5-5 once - CASSLYGDTQYF TGTGCCAGCAGCTTGTACGGGGATACGCAGTATTTT
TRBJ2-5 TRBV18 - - CASSHPTAQETQYF TGTGCCAGCTCCCACCCAACAGCCCAAGAGACCCAGTACTTC
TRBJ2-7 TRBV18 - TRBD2 CASSPGTSRGEQYF TGTGCCAGCTCACCCGGGACTAGCAGGGGGGAGCAGTACTTC
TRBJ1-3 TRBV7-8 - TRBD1 CASSRRQGLNTIYF TGTGCCAGCAGCAGACGACAGGGTTTAAACACCATATATTTT
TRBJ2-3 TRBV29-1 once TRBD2 CSVDRWREGSPPGTQYF TGCAGCGTTGACCGTTGGCGGGAGGGCTCCCCTCCGGGTACGCAGTATTTT
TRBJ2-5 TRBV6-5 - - CASSPNRAQETQYF TGTGCCAGCAGTCCTAACAGGGCCCAAGAGACCCAGTACTTC
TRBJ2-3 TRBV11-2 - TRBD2 CASSLGSDSGRTQYF TGTGCCAGCAGCTTAGGATCCGATAGCGGGAGAACGCAGTATTTT